The 15 T cell receptor beta chains presented below share a single source sample, sequenced in a study of tumor and adjacent non-tumor tissue in lung cancer. RNA was extracted from bulk tissue without any cell sorting. More than 3 cm separated this lung sample from the edge of the tumor. TCRbeta libraries were built with three rounds of nested PCR, modified from ARM-PCR. TCRdb independently ran MiXCR on the multiplex PCR reads; one entry per CDR3 protein. The sample has around 74,000 distinct CDR3 sequences, about two thirds seen once. Material for sequencing was distant non-tumor lung tissue. Receptors were obtained from a woman aged 45-59 years with non-small cell lung cancer.

This clonotype occurred once. A read error may account for a junction end that differs from germline. The V call is TRBV5-1, the J call TRBJ2-2; TRBD2 is a possible D gene (5 bases). Germline CDR1 and CDR2: SGHRS and YFSETQ. The CDR3 is made up of 15 amino acids. CDR3 nucleotide sequence: TGCGTCAGCAGACTTAGCGAGTCGAACACCGGGGAGCTGTTTTTT. It translates to CVSRLSESNTGELFF.

Note on this clonotype: A junction end diverges from the germline sequence, so it may reflect a read error. The chain employs TRBV6-7 and TRBJ2-6; D is ambiguous. TRBV6-7 carries the ORF label, with uncertain function. This CDR3 is built from 16 residues. CDR3 sequence (DNA): TGTACCAGCAGTTACAGAGAAAAGAAGGGGGCCAACGTCCTGACTTTC. Protein: CTSSYREKKGANVLTF.

With regard to this clonotype: Because it lacks the conserved phenylalanine or tryptophan at the end, this CDR3 is likely a read error. The chain employs TRBV11-2 and TRBJ2-1; D is ambiguous. The CDR3 covers 13 residues. CDR1 and CDR2 from the germline V gene are SGHAT and FQNNGV. The CDR3 DNA sequence: TGTGCCAGCAACTTAGGAAGCCTACCTGAGCAGTTCATC. This gives the protein CASNLGSLPEQFI.

The chain has TRBV4-2 and TRBJ2-2; 7 nucleotides agree with TRBD1. The germline gives CDR1 LGHNA, CDR2 YNFKEQ. The CDR3 sequence is 17 residues long. V lost 1 base and J lost 6; bases outside the gene matches: 11. The CDR3 DNA reads TGTGCCAGCAGCCAAGTTGGAGTGACAGGGTTCTCCGGGGAGCTGTTTTTT. The encoded protein is CASSQVGVTGFSGELFF.

In the case of this clonotype: The CDR3 end shows no conserved phenylalanine or tryptophan, and so a read error is likely. The rearrangement uses TRBV11-2 and TRBJ1-4; D uncertain. The CDR3 is made up of 13 amino acids. Germline lookup yields CDR1 SGHAT and CDR2 FQNNGV. The CDR3 region has the DNA TGTGTCAGCATCTTAGATCTATGGGGATCTCTGTTTTTA. It encodes CVSILDLWGSLFL.

Concerning this clonotype: Since the CDR3 does not end with the conserved phenylalanine or tryptophan, this likely comes from a read error. V gene TRBV11-2 combines with J gene TRBJ2-7, with D perhaps matching TRBD2 (5 bases). This CDR3 spans 13 amino acids. Germline values: CDR1 SGHAT, CDR2 FQNNGV. This CDR3 is CVSSLATGYGQYL. In nucleotides, the CDR3 is TGTGTCAGCAGCTTAGCGACTGGGTACGGGCAGTACTTA.

As regards this clonotype: In this CDR3 the conserved last residue, phenylalanine or tryptophan, is missing, so a read error is likely. No DNA is shown, since the ends of the CDR3 on it are uncertain; the CDR3 is the one TCRdb lists. This chain uses TRBV11-1 with TRBJ2-1. With termini counted, the CDR3 has 11 amino acids. Germline CDR1 is SGHAT and CDR2 is FQDESV (reference sequence). CDR3 sequence reads: CASTNDNEQSL.

Notes on this clonotype: The junction shows a germline mismatch at one end, possibly a read error. The chain uses TRBV11-2 and TRBJ2-1, with no clear D. Germline CDR1 is SGHAT and CDR2 is FQNNGV. The CDR3 is made up of 13 amino acids. CDR3 region: CASSLNNDNEQFF. In nucleotides, the CDR3 is TGCGCCAGCAGCCTCAACAACGACAATGAGCAGTTCTTC.

On this clonotype itself: This could be a read error, since a much larger clone is one nucleotide away. The chain carries TRBV12-3 or TRBV12-4 and TRBJ2-1; 9 nucleotides agree with TRBD2. CDR3 length equals 13 residues. V trimming: 6 bases; J trimming: 5 bases; junction bases outside the gene matches: 2. The CDR3: CASRVAGDNEQFF. The CDR3 DNA reads as TGTGCCAGCAGAGTAGCGGGAGACAATGAGCAGTTCTTC.

Concerning this clonotype itself: The junction shows a germline mismatch at one end, possibly a read error. The chain combines TRBV4-1 with TRBJ2-5, with D unresolved. Germline V gene lookup returns CDR1 MGHRA and CDR2 YSYEKL. The CDR3 has 14 amino acids. This CDR3 reads CTSSQETSQETQYF. CDR3 in DNA: TGTACCAGCAGCCAAGAAACGTCACAAGAGACCCAGTACTTC.

As to this clonotype: A junction boundary mismatches the germline segment, possibly from a read error. The CDR3 spells CTSSISGGFYNEQFF. CDR3 DNA sequence: TGTACCAGCAGTATTTCTGGGGGCTTCTACAATGAGCAGTTCTTC. The V call is TRBV6-2 or TRBV6-3, the J call TRBJ2-1; D is perhaps TRBD1 (6 bases). The V gene's germline CDR1 is MNHEY and CDR2 SVGEGT. CDR3 size: 15 residues.

Comments on this clonotype: Mismatch with germline at one junction end may stem from a read error. The gene calls are TRBV11-1 and TRBJ2-5; D gene ambiguous. The CDR3 is made up of 14 amino acids. Germline CDR1 reads SGHAT; CDR2 reads FQDESV (reference sequence). The CDR3 reads CASGLATPQETQYF. DNA for the CDR3: TGTGCCAGCGGCTTAGCAACTCCACAAGAGACCCAGTACTTC.

Remarks on this clonotype: A junction boundary mismatches the germline segment, possibly from a read error. The chain recombines TRBV11-2 with TRBJ2-2; D remains ambiguous. The CDR3 totals 19 residues. The germline V gene encodes CDR1 SGHAT and CDR2 FQNNGV. The CDR3 is CVSSLDPEWSLLNTGELFF. In DNA form, the CDR3 reads TGTGTCAGCAGCTTAGACCCGGAGTGGAGCCTACTGAACACCGGGGAGCTGTTTTTT.

To note about this clonotype: An end of the junction differs from the germline gene, which may be a read error. This chain links TRBV6-2 or TRBV6-3 with TRBJ2-1; D is possibly TRBD1 (6 bases). This CDR3 comprises 14 residues. Germline CDR1 reads MNHEY; CDR2 reads SVGEGT. The chain's CDR3 is CTSSWDNPYNEQFF. CDR3 in DNA: TGTACCAGCAGTTGGGACAACCCCTACAATGAGCAGTTCTTC.

Details on this clonotype: Compared with germline, one end of the junction differs, possibly owing to a read error. The rearrangement joins TRBV5-5 to TRBJ2-5; D may be TRBD1 (6 bases). Germline V CDR1 and CDR2: SGHKS, YYEKEE (reference sequence). The CDR3 length is 13 residues. CDR3 DNA: TGTGCCAATAGCTTGACAGGTTCCGAGACACAGTACTTC. Its translation is CANSLTGSETQYF.